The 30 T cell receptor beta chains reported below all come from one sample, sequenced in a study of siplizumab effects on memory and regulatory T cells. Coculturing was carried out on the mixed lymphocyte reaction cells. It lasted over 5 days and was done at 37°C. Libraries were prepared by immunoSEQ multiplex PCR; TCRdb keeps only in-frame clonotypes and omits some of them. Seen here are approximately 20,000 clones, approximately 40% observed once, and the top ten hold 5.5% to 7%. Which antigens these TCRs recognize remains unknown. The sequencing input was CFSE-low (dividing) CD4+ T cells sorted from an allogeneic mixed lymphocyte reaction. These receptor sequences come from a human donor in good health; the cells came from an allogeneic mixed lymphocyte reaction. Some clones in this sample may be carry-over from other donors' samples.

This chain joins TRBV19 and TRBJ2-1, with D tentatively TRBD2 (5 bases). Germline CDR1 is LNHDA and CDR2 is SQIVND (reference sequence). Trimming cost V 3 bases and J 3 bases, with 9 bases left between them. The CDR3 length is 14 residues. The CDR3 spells CASSILAHYNEQFF. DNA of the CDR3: TGTGCCAGTAGTATCTTAGCGCACTACAATGAGCAGTTCTTC.

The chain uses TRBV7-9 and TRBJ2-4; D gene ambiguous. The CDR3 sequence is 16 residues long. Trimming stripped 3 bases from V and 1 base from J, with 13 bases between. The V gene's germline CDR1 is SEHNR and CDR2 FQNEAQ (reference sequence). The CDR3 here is CASSFDPRGAKNIQYF. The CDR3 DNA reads TGTGCCAGCAGCTTCGATCCTCGTGGGGCCAAAAACATTCAGTACTTC.

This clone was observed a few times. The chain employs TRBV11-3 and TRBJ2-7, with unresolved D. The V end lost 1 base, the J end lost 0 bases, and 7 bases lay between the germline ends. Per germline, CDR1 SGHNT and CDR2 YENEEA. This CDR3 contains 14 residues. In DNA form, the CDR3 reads TGTGCCAGCAGCTTAGGTCGCGCCTCCTACGAGCAGTACTTC. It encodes CASSLGRASYEQYF.

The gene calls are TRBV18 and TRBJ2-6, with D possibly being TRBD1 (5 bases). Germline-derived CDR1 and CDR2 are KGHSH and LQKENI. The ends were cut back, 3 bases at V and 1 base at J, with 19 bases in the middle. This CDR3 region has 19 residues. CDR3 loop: CASSPELGQGLSGANVLTF. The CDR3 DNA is TGTGCCAGCTCACCGGAATTGGGGCAGGGTCTTTCTGGGGCCAACGTCCTGACTTTC. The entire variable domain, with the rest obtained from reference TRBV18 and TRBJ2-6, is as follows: NAGVMQNPRHLVRRRGQEARLRCSPMKGHSHVYWYRQLPEEGLKFMVYLQKENIIDESGMPKERFSAEFPKEGPSILRIQQVVRGDSAAYFCASSPELGQGLSGANVLTFGAGSRLTVL.

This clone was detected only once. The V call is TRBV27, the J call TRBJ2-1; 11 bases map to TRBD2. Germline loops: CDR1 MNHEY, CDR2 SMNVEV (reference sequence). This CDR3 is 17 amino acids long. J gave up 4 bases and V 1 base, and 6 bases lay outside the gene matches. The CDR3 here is CASSLWGLAGGYNEQFF. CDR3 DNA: TGTGCCAGCAGTTTATGGGGATTAGCGGGAGGGTACAATGAGCAGTTCTTC.

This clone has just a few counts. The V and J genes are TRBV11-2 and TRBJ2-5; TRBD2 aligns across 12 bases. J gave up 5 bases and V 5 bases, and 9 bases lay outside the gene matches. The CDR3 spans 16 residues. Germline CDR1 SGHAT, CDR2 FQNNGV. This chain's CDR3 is CASSPPSGRAGETQYF. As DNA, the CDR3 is TGTGCCAGCAGCCCTCCTAGCGGGAGGGCAGGGGAGACCCAGTACTTC.

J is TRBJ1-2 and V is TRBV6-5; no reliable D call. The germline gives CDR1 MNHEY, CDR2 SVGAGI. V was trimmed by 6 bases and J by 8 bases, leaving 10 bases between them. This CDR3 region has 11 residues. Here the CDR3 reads CASRPKEGYTF. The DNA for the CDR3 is TGTGCCAGCAGACCTAAGGAGGGCTACACCTTC.

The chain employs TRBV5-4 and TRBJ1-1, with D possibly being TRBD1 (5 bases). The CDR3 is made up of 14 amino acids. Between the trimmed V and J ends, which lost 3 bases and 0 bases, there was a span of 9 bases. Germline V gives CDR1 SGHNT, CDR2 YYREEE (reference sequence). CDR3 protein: CASSWDPMNTEAFF. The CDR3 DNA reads TGTGCCAGCAGCTGGGACCCCATGAACACTGAAGCTTTCTTT.

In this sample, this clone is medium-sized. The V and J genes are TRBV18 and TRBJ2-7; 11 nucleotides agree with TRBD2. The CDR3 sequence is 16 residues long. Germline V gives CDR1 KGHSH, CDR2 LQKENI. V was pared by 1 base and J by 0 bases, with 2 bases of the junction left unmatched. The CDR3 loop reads CASSPLAGGPSYEQYF. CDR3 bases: TGTGCCAGCTCACCACTAGCGGGGGGGCCCTCCTACGAGCAGTACTTC. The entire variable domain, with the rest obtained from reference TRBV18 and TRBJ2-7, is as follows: NAGVMQNPRHLVRRRGQEARLRCSPMKGHSHVYWYRQLPEEGLKFMVYLQKENIIDESGMPKERFSAEFPKEGPSILRIQQVVRGDSAAYFCASSPLAGGPSYEQYFGPGTRLTVT.

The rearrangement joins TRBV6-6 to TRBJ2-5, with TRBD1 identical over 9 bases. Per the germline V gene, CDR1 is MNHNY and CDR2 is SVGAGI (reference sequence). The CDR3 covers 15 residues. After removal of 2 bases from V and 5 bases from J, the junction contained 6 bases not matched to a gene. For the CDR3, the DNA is TGTGCCAGCAGTTACAGAACAGGGGGCCGGGAGACCCAGTACTTC. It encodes CASSYRTGGRETQYF.

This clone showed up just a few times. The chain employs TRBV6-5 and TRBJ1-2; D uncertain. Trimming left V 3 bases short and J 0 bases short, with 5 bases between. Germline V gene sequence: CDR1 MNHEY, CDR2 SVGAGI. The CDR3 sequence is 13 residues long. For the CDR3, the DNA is TGTGCCAGCAGTTATAATCCTAACTATGGCTACACCTTC. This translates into CASSYNPNYGYTF.

The CDR3 loop is CASSYSGGITQQYF. CDR3 nucleotide sequence: TGTGCCAGCAGTTACTCAGGGGGCATAACCCAGCAGTACTTC. This rearrangement joins TRBV6-5 to TRBJ2-5, with 7 bases lining up with TRBD1. J gave up 11 bases and V 0 bases, and 9 bases lay outside the gene matches. The CDR3 consists of 14 residues. The germline CDR1 and CDR2 sequences are MNHEY and SVGAGI.

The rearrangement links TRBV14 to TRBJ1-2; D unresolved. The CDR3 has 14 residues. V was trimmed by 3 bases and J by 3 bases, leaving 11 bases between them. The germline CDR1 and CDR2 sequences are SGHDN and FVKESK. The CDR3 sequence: CASSHHQIYYGYTF. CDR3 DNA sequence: TGTGCCAGCAGCCATCACCAGATTTACTATGGCTACACCTTC.

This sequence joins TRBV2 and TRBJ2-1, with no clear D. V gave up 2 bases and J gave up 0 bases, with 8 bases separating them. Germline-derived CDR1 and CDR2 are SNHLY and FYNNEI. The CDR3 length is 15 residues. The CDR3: CASSENLSSYNEQFF. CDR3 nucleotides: TGTGCCAGCAGTGAAAACTTGAGCTCCTACAATGAGCAGTTCTTC. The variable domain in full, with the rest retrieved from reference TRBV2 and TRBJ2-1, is EPEVTQTPSHQVTQMGQEVILRCVPISNHLYFYWYRQILGQKVEFLVSFYNNEISEKSEIFDDQFSVERPDGSNFTLKIRSTKLEDSAMYFCASSENLSSYNEQFFGPGTRLTVL.

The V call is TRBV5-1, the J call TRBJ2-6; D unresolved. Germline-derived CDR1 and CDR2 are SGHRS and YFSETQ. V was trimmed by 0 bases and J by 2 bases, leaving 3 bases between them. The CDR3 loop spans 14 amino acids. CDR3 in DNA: TGCGCCAGCAGCTTGGCCACTGGGGCCAACGTCCTGACTTTC. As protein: CASSLATGANVLTF.

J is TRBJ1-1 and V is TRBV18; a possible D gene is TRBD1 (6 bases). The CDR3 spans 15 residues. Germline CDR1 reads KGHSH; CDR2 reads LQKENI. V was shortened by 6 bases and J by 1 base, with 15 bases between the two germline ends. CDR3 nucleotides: TGTGCCAGCTCCCAGCAAGGGGACAAGAACACTGAAGCTTTCTTT. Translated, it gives CASSQQGDKNTEAFF.

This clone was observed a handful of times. The CDR3 loop is CASSKDPGFDPPLHF. The CDR3 region has the DNA TGTGCCAGCAGCAAAGACCCGGGGTTCGATCCACCCCTCCACTTT. V usage is TRBV21-1 and J usage is TRBJ1-6. TRBV21-1 is flagged as a pseudogene. CDR3 length equals 15 residues.

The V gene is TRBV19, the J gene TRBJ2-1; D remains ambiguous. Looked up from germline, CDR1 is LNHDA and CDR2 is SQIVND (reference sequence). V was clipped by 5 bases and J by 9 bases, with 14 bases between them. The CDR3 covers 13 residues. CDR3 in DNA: TGTGCCAGTAGTCCATATCGAGGTGGTGAGCAGTTCTTC. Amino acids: CASSPYRGGEQFF.

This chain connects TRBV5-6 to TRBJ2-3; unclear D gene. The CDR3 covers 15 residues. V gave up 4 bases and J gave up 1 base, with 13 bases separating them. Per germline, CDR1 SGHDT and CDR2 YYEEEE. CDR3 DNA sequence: TGTGCCAGCAGCCAACCCGGCCTCCGCACAGATACGCAGTATTTT. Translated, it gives CASSQPGLRTDTQYF.

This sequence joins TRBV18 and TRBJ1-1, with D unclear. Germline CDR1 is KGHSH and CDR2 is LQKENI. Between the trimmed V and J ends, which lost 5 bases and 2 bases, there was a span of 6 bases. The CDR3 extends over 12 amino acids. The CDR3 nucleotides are TGTGCCAGCTCATACGACAACACTGAAGCTTTCTTT. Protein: CASSYDNTEAFF.

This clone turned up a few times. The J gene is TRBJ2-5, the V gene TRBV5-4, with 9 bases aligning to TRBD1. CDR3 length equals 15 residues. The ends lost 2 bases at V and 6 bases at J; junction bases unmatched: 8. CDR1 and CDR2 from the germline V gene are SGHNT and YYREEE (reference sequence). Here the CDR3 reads CASSFRTGVVQTQYF. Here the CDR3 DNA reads TGTGCCAGCAGCTTCAGGACAGGGGTTGTGCAGACCCAGTACTTC.

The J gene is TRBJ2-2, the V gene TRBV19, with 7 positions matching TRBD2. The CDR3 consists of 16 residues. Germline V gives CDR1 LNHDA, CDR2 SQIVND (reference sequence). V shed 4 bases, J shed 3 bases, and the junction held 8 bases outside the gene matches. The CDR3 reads CASSKPGLPYTGELFF. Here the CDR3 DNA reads TGTGCCAGTAGTAAACCGGGACTACCCTACACCGGGGAGCTGTTTTTT.

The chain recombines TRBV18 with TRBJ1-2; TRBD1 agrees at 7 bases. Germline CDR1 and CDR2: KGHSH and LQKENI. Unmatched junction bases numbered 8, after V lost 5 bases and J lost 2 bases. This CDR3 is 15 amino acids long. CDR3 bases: TGTGCCAGCTCAGTGGGACAGTCGTTGAACTATGGCTACACCTTC. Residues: CASSVGQSLNYGYTF.

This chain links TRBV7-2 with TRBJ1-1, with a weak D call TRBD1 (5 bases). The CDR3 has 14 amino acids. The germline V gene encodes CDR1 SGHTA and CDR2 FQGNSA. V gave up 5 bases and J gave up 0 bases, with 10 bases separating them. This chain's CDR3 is CASSQRDLNTEAFF. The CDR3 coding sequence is TGTGCCAGCAGCCAAAGGGACTTGAACACTGAAGCTTTCTTT.

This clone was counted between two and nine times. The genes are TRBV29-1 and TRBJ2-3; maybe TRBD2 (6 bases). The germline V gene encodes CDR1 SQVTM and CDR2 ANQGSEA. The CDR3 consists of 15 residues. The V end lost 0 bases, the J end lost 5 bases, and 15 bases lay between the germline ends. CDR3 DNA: TGCAGCGTTGAAGATTTCCTAAGGGGAGGAGATACGCAGTATTTT. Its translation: CSVEDFLRGGDTQYF.

CDR3 protein: CASSLERVHAQYF. The CDR3 region has the DNA TGTGCCAGCAGCTTAGAGCGTGTCCACGCGCAGTACTTC. The rearrangement links TRBV11-2 to TRBJ2-7, with D uncertain. CDR1 SGHAT and CDR2 FQNNGV come from the germline V gene. V dropped 0 bases and J dropped 9 bases, with 12 bases sitting between them. CDR3 length: 13 residues.

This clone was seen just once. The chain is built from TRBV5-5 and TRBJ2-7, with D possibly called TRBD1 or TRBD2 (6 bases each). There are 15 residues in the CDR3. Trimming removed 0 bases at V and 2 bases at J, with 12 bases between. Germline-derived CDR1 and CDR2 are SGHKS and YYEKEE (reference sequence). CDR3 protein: CASSLAGQRAYEQYF. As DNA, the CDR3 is TGTGCCAGCAGCTTGGCCGGACAGCGGGCCTACGAGCAGTACTTC.

The CDR3 loop is CASSIGFTGQAYNEQFF. In nucleotides, the CDR3 is TGTGCCAGTAGTATAGGGTTCACGGGACAGGCCTACAATGAGCAGTTCTTC. This rearrangement joins TRBV19 to TRBJ2-1, with 8 bases lining up with TRBD1. Germline trimming cut 1 base from V and 2 bases from J; bases unmatched to any gene: 7. The CDR3 runs 17 residues. The germline CDR1 and CDR2 sequences are LNHDA and SQIVND (reference sequence).

CDR3 amino acids: CASSFGDRGELFF. The CDR3 DNA reads TGTGCCAGCAGCTTTGGGGACCGCGGGGAGCTGTTTTTT. This chain uses TRBV11-1 with TRBJ2-2; D may be TRBD1 or TRBD2 (5 bases each). The V and J ends lost 3 bases and 7 bases respectively, with 9 bases between them. In germline, CDR1 is SGHAT, CDR2 FQDESV (reference sequence). CDR3 size: 13 residues. Variable domain in full (rest from reference TRBV11-1 and TRBJ2-2): EAEVAQSPRYKITEKSQAVAFWCDPISGHATLYWYRQILGQGPELLVQFQDESVVDDSQLPKDRFSAERLKGVDSTLKIQPAELGDSAMYLCASSFGDRGELFFGEGSRLTVL.

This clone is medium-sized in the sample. The CDR3 DNA follows: TGTGCCACCCGCCGGACAGTGAACACTGAAGCTTTCTTT. This encodes CATRRTVNTEAFF. V and J are TRBV7-3 and TRBJ1-1, with D possibly being TRBD1 (6 bases). The CDR3 covers 13 residues. From germline, CDR1 is SGHTA and CDR2 FQGTGA. The V end was cut by 10 bases, the J end by 0 bases, with 12 bases between.